Listed below are T cell receptor beta chains from one sample, sequenced in a study of cytomegalovirus exposure and HLA in healthy donors. Assay: immunoSEQ multiplex PCR; the TCRdb copy retains only in-frame clones and omits some. The sample yields approximately 160,000 clones, roughly 91% seen once. The sample consisted of PBMCs. Receptors originate from a woman younger than 30 in good health and CMV-seropositive. Each CDR3 is given with its conserved first and last residue. Fields, in order: V gene, clone size, J gene, D gene, CDR3 DNA, CDR3 protein. A D gene is named only where the DNA matches it firmly. Size tells how often a clone was seen (once, few, many) or the class of an expanded clone, and some rows leave it out.

v_call: TRBV28; clone_size: once; j_call: TRBJ1-4; d_call: TRBD1; cdr3_nt: TGTGCCAGCAGTGTGAGCCCCCAAAAAACGGGACAGGCCCGATACAGACTGTTTTTT; cdr3_aa: CASSVSPQKTGQARYRLFF
v_call: TRBV4-2; clone_size: NA; j_call: TRBJ2-3; d_call: NA; cdr3_nt: TGTGCCAGCAGCCACCCTAGCACAGATACGCAGTATTTT; cdr3_aa: CASSHPSTDTQYF
v_call: TRBV19; clone_size: NA; j_call: TRBJ2-7; d_call: TRBD1; cdr3_nt: TGTGCCAGTAGCCCGGGACAGGGGGCGAAGTGGTACTTC; cdr3_aa: CASSPGQGAKWYF
v_call: TRBV5-5; clone_size: NA; j_call: TRBJ1-1; d_call: TRBD1; cdr3_nt: TGTGCCAGCAGCGCAGGGGGGAGCATGAACACTGAAGCTTTCTTT; cdr3_aa: CASSAGGSMNTEAFF
v_call: TRBV18; clone_size: NA; j_call: TRBJ1-2; d_call: TRBD1; cdr3_nt: TGTGCCAGCTCACCTCCGGGACAGGGTTTCCCTAACTATGGCTACACCTTC; cdr3_aa: CASSPPGQGFPNYGYTF
v_call: TRBV6-4; clone_size: medium-sized; j_call: TRBJ1-2; d_call: TRBD1; cdr3_nt: TGTGCCAGCAGTCTTTCGGGACAGGGGGCCGATGGCTACACCTTC; cdr3_aa: CASSLSGQGADGYTF
v_call: TRBV11-3; clone_size: NA; j_call: TRBJ2-1; d_call: TRBD2; cdr3_nt: TGTGCCAGCAGCTTAGATCTGAGCGGGAGTATGGCTGAGCAGTTCTTC; cdr3_aa: CASSLDLSGSMAEQFF
v_call: TRBV9; clone_size: NA; j_call: TRBJ2-5; d_call: NA; cdr3_nt: TGTGCCAGCAGCGTATCTGTAGAAGAGACCCAGTACTTC; cdr3_aa: CASSVSVEETQYF
v_call: TRBV10-3; clone_size: NA; j_call: TRBJ2-7; d_call: NA; cdr3_nt: TGTGCCATCAGTGTGGGCGGAGGTGCGTTTTACGAGCAGTACTTC; cdr3_aa: CAISVGGGAFYEQYF
v_call: TRBV7-3; clone_size: NA; j_call: TRBJ2-3; d_call: TRBD2; cdr3_nt: TGTGCCAGCAGCCTTAGCGGGAGCACAGATACGCAGTATTTT; cdr3_aa: CASSLSGSTDTQYF
v_call: TRBV29-1; clone_size: NA; j_call: TRBJ1-2; d_call: TRBD1; cdr3_nt: TGCAGCTGCGGGACAGATAATTATGGCTACACCTTC; cdr3_aa: CSCGTDNYGYTF
v_call: TRBV11-2; clone_size: NA; j_call: TRBJ2-1; d_call: TRBD2; cdr3_nt: TGTGCCAGCAGCCCCGAGCGGGAGGCCCTCAATGAGCAGTTCTTC; cdr3_aa: CASSPEREALNEQFF
v_call: TRBV5-6; clone_size: few; j_call: TRBJ1-2; d_call: NA; cdr3_nt: TGTGCCAGCAGTCGGACTAACGGTGGCTACACCTTC; cdr3_aa: CASSRTNGGYTF
v_call: TRBV4-1; clone_size: few; j_call: TRBJ1-2; d_call: NA; cdr3_nt: TGCGCCAGCAGCCAAGCGGGAGGGGAGGGCTACACCTTC; cdr3_aa: CASSQAGGEGYTF
v_call: TRBV5-1; clone_size: NA; j_call: TRBJ2-5; d_call: NA; cdr3_nt: TGCGCCAGCAGCTTGGCCATCGGCAGGGGTCAAGAGACCCAGTACTTC; cdr3_aa: CASSLAIGRGQETQYF
v_call: TRBV4-1; clone_size: NA; j_call: TRBJ2-6; d_call: TRBD1; cdr3_nt: TGCGCCAGCAGCCAAGGGACAGGGGGCACTGGGGCCAACGTCCTGACTTTC; cdr3_aa: CASSQGTGGTGANVLTF
v_call: TRBV30; clone_size: NA; j_call: TRBJ2-2; d_call: NA; cdr3_nt: TGTGCCTGGATGGCCGATACGAACACCGGGGAGCTGTTTTTT; cdr3_aa: CAWMADTNTGELFF
v_call: TRBV27; clone_size: NA; j_call: TRBJ2-7; d_call: NA; cdr3_nt: TGTGCCAGCAGTTTATCGGAGGGGTACGAGCAGTACTTC; cdr3_aa: CASSLSEGYEQYF
v_call: TRBV18; clone_size: NA; j_call: TRBJ1-1; d_call: NA; cdr3_nt: TGTGCCAGCTCACCGGACGGGACTTCGAACACTGAAGCTTTCTTT; cdr3_aa: CASSPDGTSNTEAFF
v_call: TRBV6-4; clone_size: medium-sized; j_call: TRBJ2-1; d_call: TRBD2; cdr3_nt: TGTGCCAGCAGTGTAGCGGGAGGGTCCTACAATGAGCAGTTCTTC; cdr3_aa: CASSVAGGSYNEQFF
v_call: TRBV6-1; clone_size: NA; j_call: TRBJ2-2; d_call: TRBD1; cdr3_nt: TGTGCCAGCATACAGGGGGCGCACACCGGGGAGCTGTTTTTT; cdr3_aa: CASIQGAHTGELFF
v_call: TRBV6-6; clone_size: NA; j_call: TRBJ1-2; d_call: NA; cdr3_nt: TGTGCCAGCAGCATCGAACTGAAGAATGGCTACACCTTC; cdr3_aa: CASSIELKNGYTF
v_call: TRBV18; clone_size: NA; j_call: TRBJ2-7; d_call: NA; cdr3_nt: TGTGCCAGCTCGCAGGACTGGGGGGATAGATACGAGCAGTACTTC; cdr3_aa: CASSQDWGDRYEQYF
v_call: TRBV7-9; clone_size: NA; j_call: TRBJ2-7; d_call: NA; cdr3_nt: TGTGCCAGCAGCTTAGAGAGGCCTTCCTCACGGGAGCAGTACTTC; cdr3_aa: CASSLERPSSREQYF
v_call: TRBV15; clone_size: NA; j_call: TRBJ2-6; d_call: NA; cdr3_nt: TGTGCCACCAGCTGGGGGCTGGGACGGAACTCTGGGGCCAACGTCCTGACTTTC; cdr3_aa: CATSWGLGRNSGANVLTF
v_call: TRBV5-1; clone_size: few; j_call: TRBJ2-1; d_call: TRBD1; cdr3_nt: TGCGCCAGCAGCTTGGTCGGGACAGCTTCCTACAATGAGCAGTTCTTC; cdr3_aa: CASSLVGTASYNEQFF
v_call: TRBV18; clone_size: once; j_call: TRBJ2-1; d_call: TRBD1; cdr3_nt: TGTGCCAGCTCACCATTGGGACAGGGCTACAATGAGCAGTTCTTC; cdr3_aa: CASSPLGQGYNEQFF
v_call: TRBV2; clone_size: NA; j_call: TRBJ2-1; d_call: NA; cdr3_nt: TGTGCCAGCATGCTCCCGGGAGCTAAGTACAATGAGCAGTTCTTC; cdr3_aa: CASMLPGAKYNEQFF
v_call: TRBV11-2; clone_size: NA; j_call: TRBJ2-7; d_call: NA; cdr3_nt: TGTGCCAGCAGCTTAGAGGGGGGAGTCTCCTACGAGCAGTACTTC; cdr3_aa: CASSLEGGVSYEQYF
v_call: TRBV2; clone_size: once; j_call: TRBJ1-3; d_call: NA; cdr3_nt: TGTGCCAGCAGTGAAGGTCGGGGCTCTGGAAACACCATATATTTT; cdr3_aa: CASSEGRGSGNTIYF
v_call: TRBV6-5; clone_size: NA; j_call: TRBJ2-7; d_call: TRBD2; cdr3_nt: TGTGCCAGCAGCCCCGGGACTAGCGCGTACGAGCAGTACTTC; cdr3_aa: CASSPGTSAYEQYF
v_call: TRBV19; clone_size: NA; j_call: TRBJ2-1; d_call: TRBD2; cdr3_nt: TGTGCCAGTAGCCTAGCGGGACCCCTCTCCTACAATGAGCAGTTCTTC; cdr3_aa: CASSLAGPLSYNEQFF
v_call: TRBV27; clone_size: NA; j_call: TRBJ1-2; d_call: NA; cdr3_nt: TGTGCCAGCAGTTTGACAGTCTCCAACTATGGCTACACCTTC; cdr3_aa: CASSLTVSNYGYTF
v_call: TRBV6-6; clone_size: once; j_call: TRBJ2-7; d_call: NA; cdr3_nt: TGTGCCAGCAGCCGTGCTGCCTACTCCTACGAGCAGTACTTC; cdr3_aa: CASSRAAYSYEQYF
v_call: TRBV4-1; clone_size: NA; j_call: TRBJ2-3; d_call: NA; cdr3_nt: TGCGCCAGCAGCCAAGTTTCTGTCACAGATACGCAGTATTTT; cdr3_aa: CASSQVSVTDTQYF
v_call: TRBV11-3; clone_size: NA; j_call: TRBJ2-7; d_call: NA; cdr3_nt: TGTGCCAGCAGCTTTAGTCAGGGGTCCTACGAGCAGTACTTC; cdr3_aa: CASSFSQGSYEQYF
v_call: TRBV6-5; clone_size: NA; j_call: TRBJ1-1; d_call: NA; cdr3_nt: TGTGCCAGCAGTAGGGGGGGAGGGAGGGCTTTCTTT; cdr3_aa: CASSRGGGRAFF
v_call: TRBV5-6; clone_size: many; j_call: TRBJ2-3; d_call: TRBD2; cdr3_nt: TGTGCCAGCAGCTGGAGCGGGAAGGGAGATACGCAGTATTTT; cdr3_aa: CASSWSGKGDTQYF
v_call: TRBV25-1; clone_size: NA; j_call: TRBJ2-7; d_call: TRBD1; cdr3_nt: TGTGCCAGCAGACCCACAGGGGCCGTCTACGAGCAGTACTTC; cdr3_aa: CASRPTGAVYEQYF
v_call: TRBV19; clone_size: NA; j_call: TRBJ1-3; d_call: TRBD1; cdr3_nt: TGTGCCAGTAGTACCCAAGGACAGGCTCGTGGAAACACCATATATTTT; cdr3_aa: CASSTQGQARGNTIYF
v_call: TRBV9; clone_size: NA; j_call: TRBJ2-2; d_call: NA; cdr3_nt: TGTGCCAGCAGCGGACGACCAGCGGGGAACACCGGGGAGCTGTTTTTT; cdr3_aa: CASSGRPAGNTGELFF
v_call: TRBV28; clone_size: NA; j_call: TRBJ2-5; d_call: NA; cdr3_nt: TGTGCCAGCACCACCCCTTCCTCGGGGGAGACCCAGTACTTC; cdr3_aa: CASTTPSSGETQYF